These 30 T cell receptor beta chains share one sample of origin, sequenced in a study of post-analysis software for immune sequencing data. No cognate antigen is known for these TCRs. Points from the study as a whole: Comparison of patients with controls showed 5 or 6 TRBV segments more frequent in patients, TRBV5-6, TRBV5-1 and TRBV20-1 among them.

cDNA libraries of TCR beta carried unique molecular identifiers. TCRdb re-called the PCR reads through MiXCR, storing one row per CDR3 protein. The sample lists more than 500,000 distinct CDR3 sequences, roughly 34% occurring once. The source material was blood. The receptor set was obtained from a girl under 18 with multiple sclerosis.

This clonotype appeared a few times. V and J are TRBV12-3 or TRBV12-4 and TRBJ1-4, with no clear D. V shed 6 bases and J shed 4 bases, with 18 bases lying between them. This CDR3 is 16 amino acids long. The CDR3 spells CASRIRPGMDNEKLFF. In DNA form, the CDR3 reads TGTGCCAGCAGGATTCGGCCTGGGATGGATAATGAAAAACTGTTTTTT.

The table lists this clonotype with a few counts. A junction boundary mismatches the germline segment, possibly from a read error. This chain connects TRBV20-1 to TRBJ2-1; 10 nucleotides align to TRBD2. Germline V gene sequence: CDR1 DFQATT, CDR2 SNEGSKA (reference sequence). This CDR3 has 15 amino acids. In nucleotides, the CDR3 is TGCAGTGCCAGAGATCACGTAGCGGGGGGCCATGAGCAGTTCTTC. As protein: CSARDHVAGGHEQFF.

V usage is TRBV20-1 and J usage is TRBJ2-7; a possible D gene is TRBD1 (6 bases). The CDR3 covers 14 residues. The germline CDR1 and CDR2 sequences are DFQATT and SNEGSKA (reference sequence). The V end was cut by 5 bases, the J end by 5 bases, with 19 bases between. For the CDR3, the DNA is TGCAGTGCTGAGAAGGGGACAACCTTCGACGAGCAGTACTTC. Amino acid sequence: CSAEKGTTFDEQYF.

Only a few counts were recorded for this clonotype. This CDR3 is CSVPRKGGNEQFF. In DNA form, the CDR3 reads TGCAGCGTACCCCGCAAGGGGGGTAATGAGCAGTTCTTC. The chain carries TRBV29-1 and TRBJ2-1; the D call may be TRBD1 or TRBD2 (6 bases each). Germline V CDR1 and CDR2: SQVTM, ANQGSEA. Deletions cut 6 bases from V and 7 bases from J, with 16 bases between. CDR3 length: 13 amino acids.

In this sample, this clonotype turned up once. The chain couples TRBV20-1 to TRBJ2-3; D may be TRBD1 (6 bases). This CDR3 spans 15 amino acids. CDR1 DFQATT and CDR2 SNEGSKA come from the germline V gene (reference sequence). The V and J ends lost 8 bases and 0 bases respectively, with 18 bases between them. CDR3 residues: CSISGRGLSTDTQYF. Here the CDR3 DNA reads TGCAGTATCTCCGGCAGGGGCCTAAGCACAGATACGCAGTATTTT.

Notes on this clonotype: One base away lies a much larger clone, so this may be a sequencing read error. The CDR3 DNA sequence: TGTGCCAGCAGTTACTCTCTTTACAAAGGCGAAAAACGGTTTTTT. It is translated as CASSYSLYKGEKRFF. The chain recombines TRBV6-6 with TRBJ1-4, with no clear D. The CDR3 contains 15 residues. Germline loops: CDR1 MNHNY, CDR2 SVGAGI (reference sequence).

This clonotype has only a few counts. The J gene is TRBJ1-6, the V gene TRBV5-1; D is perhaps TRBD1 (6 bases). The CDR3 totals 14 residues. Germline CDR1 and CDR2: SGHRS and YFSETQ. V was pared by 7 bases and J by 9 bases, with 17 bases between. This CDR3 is CASSEAGASSPLHF. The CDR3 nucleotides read TGCGCCAGCTCCGAGGCGGGGGCAAGTTCACCCCTCCACTTT. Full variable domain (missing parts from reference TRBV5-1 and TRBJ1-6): KAGVTQTPRYLIKTRGQQVTLSCSPISGHRSVSWYQQTPGQGLQFLFEYFSETQRNKGNFPGRFSGRQFSNSRSEMNVSTLELGDSALYLCASSEAGASSPLHFGNGTRLTVT.

CDR3 sequence (DNA): TGTGCCAGCAGTTACTCAGGCCTACACACCGGGGAGCTGTTTTTT. Its translation: CASSYSGLHTGELFF. The chain employs TRBV6-5 and TRBJ2-2, with D hard to call. Germline loops: CDR1 MNHEY, CDR2 SVGAGI. This CDR3 contains 15 residues. V shed 0 bases and J shed 3 bases, with 8 bases lying between them.

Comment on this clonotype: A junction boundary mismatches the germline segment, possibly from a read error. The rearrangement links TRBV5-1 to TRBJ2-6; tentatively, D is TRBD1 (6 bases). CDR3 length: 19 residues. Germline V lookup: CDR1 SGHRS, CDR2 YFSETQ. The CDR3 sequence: CASSPGAFPPRSGANVRTF. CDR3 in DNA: TGCGCCAGCTCCCCAGGGGCATTCCCCCCCCGCTCTGGGGCCAACGTCCGGACTTTC.

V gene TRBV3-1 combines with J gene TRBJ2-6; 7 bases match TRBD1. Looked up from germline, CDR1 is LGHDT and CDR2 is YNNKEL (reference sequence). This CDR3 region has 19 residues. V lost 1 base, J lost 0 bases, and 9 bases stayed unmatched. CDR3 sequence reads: CASSQGMTGWASGANVLTF. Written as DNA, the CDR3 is TGTGCCAGCAGCCAAGGGATGACAGGGTGGGCCTCTGGGGCCAACGTCCTGACTTTC.

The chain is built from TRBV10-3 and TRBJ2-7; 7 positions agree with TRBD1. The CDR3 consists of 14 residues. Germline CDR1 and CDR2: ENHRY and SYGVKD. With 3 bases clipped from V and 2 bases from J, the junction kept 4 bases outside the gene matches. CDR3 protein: CAISEPGQPYEQYF. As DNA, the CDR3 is TGTGCCATCAGTGAACCGGGACAGCCCTACGAGCAGTACTTC.

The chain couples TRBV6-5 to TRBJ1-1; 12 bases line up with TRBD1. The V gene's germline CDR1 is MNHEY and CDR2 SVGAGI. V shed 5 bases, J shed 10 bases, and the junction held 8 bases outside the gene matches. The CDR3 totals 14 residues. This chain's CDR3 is CASSRDRGQVVAFF. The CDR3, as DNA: TGTGCCAGCAGTCGGGACAGGGGGCAAGTTGTAGCTTTCTTT.

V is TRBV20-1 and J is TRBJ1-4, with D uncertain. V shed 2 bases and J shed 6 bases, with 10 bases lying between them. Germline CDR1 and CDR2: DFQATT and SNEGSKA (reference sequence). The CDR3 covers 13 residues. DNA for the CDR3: TGCAGTGCTAGACCTAATTTTGATGAAAAACTGTTTTTT. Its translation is CSARPNFDEKLFF.

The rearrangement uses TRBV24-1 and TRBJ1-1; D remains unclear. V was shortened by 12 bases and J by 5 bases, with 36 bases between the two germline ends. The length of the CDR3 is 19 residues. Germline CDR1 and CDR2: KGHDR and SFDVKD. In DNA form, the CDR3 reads TGTGCCGCCATGGGTTTCGGGATCATTGCCAATGGGAGTAAAACTGAAGCTTTCTTT. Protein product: CAAMGFGIIANGSKTEAFF.

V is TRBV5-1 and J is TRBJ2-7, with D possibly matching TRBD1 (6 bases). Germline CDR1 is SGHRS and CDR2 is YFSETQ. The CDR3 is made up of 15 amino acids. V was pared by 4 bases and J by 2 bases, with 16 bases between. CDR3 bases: TGCGCCAGCAGCCTCCAGGGGTCCGTCGCCTACGAGCAGTACTTC. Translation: CASSLQGSVAYEQYF.

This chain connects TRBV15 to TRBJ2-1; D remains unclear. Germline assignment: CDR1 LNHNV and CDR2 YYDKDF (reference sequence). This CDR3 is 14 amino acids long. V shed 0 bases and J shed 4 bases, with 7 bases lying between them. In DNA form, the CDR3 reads TGTGCCACCAGCAGAGATATGACTTACAATGAGCAGTTCTTC. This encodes CATSRDMTYNEQFF.

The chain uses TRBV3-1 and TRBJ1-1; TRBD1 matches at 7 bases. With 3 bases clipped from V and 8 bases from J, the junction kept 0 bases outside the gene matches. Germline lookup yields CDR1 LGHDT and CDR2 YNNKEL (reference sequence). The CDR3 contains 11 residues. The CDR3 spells CASSHRGEAFF. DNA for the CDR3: TGTGCCAGCAGCCACAGGGGGGAAGCTTTCTTT.

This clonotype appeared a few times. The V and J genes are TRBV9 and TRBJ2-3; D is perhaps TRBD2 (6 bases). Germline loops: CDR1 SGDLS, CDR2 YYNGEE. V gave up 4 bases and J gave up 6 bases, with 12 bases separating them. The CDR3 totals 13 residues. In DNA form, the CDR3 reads TGTGCCAGCAGCACCGGAGGGTCGGATACGCAGTATTTT. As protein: CASSTGGSDTQYF.

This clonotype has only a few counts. DNA of the CDR3: TGTGCCAGCAGTGAATGGCAGGGTCGGGGTAGCAATCAGCCCCAGCATTTT. Translating gives CASSEWQGRGSNQPQHF. The gene calls are TRBV2 and TRBJ1-5; D is perhaps TRBD1 (5 bases). Germline V CDR1 and CDR2: SNHLY, FYNNEI. This CDR3 contains 17 residues. The V and J ends lost 2 bases and 0 bases respectively, with 14 bases between them.

The CDR3 DNA is TGCGCCAGCAGCCAAGACAAACAGGTCCAAGAGACCCAGTACTTC. This encodes CASSQDKQVQETQYF. The chain uses TRBV4-1 and TRBJ2-5, with a tentative D call TRBD1 (5 bases). V was clipped by 0 bases and J by 1 base, with 9 bases between them. Germline V CDR1 and CDR2: MGHRA, YSYEKL. The length of the CDR3 is 15 residues.

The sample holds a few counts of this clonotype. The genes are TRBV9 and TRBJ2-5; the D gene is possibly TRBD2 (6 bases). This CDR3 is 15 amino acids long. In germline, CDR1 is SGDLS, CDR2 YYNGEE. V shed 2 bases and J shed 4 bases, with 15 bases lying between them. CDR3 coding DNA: TGTGCCAGCAGCGTGGGACTTTCGGGTGTAGAGACCCAGTACTTC. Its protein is CASSVGLSGVETQYF.

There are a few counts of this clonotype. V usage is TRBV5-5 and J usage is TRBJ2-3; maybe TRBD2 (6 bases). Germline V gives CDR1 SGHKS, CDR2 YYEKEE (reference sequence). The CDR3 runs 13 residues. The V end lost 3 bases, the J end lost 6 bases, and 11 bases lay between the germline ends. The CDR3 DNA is TGTGCCAGCAGCTCTGACCTAGCGGATACGCAGTATTTT. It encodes CASSSDLADTQYF. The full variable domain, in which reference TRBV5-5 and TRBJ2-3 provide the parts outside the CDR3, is DAGVTQSPTHLIKTRGQQVTLRCSPISGHKSVSWYQQVLGQGPQFIFQYYEKEERGRGNFPDRFSARQFPNYSSELNVNALLLGDSALYLCASSSDLADTQYFGPGTRLTVL.

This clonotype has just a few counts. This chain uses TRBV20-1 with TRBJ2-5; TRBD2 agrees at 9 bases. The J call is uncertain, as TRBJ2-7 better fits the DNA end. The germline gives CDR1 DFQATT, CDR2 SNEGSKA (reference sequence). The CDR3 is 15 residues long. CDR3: CSAASGDLAGGEQYF. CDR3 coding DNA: TGCAGTGCCGCTAGCGGGGATCTAGCAGGTGGCGAGCAGTACTTC.

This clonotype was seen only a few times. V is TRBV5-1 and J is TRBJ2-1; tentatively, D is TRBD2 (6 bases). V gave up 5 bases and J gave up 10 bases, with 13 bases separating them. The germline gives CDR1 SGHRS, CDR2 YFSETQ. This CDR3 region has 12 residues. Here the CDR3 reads CASRPDYPEQFF. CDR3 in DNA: TGCGCCAGCAGACCGGACTATCCAGAGCAGTTCTTC.

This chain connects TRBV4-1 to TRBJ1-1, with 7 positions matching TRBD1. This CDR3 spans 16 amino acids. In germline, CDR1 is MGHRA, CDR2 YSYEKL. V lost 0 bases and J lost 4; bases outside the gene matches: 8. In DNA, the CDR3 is TGCGCCAGCAGCCAAGAACCGGGACAGTGGACCACTGAAGCTTTCTTT. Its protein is CASSQEPGQWTTEAFF.

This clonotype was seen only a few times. In DNA, the CDR3 is TGTGCCAGCAGTTACTCGCGGACAGGGTGGGACAATGAGCAGTTCTTC. Amino acids: CASSYSRTGWDNEQFF. The V gene is TRBV6-5, the J gene TRBJ2-1, with 8 bases lining up with TRBD1. This CDR3 has 16 amino acids. Trimming at V came to 0 bases and at J to 5 bases, leaving 6 bases not matched to a gene. Germline V gene data show CDR1 as MNHEY and CDR2 as SVGAGI.

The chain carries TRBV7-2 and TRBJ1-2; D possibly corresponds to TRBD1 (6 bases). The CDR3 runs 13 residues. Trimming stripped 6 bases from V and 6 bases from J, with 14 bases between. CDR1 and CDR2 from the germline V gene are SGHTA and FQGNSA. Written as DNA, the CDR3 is TGTGCCAGCAGGGCCGGGGGCGGGAATGGCTACACCTTC. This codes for CASRAGGGNGYTF. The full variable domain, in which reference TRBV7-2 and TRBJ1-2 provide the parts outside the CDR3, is GAGVSQSPSNKVTEKGKDVELRCDPISGHTALYWYRQSLGQGLEFLIYFQGNSAPDKSGLPSDRFSAERTGGSVSTLTIQRTQQEDSAVYLCASRAGGGNGYTFGSGTRLTVV.

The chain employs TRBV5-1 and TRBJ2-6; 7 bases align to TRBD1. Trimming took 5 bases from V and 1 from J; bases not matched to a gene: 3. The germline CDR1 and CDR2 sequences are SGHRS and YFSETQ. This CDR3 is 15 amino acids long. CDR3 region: CASSTDRSGANVLTF. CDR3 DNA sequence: TGCGCCAGCAGTACGGACAGGTCTGGGGCCAACGTCCTGACTTTC. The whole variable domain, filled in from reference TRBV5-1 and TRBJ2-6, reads KAGVTQTPRYLIKTRGQQVTLSCSPISGHRSVSWYQQTPGQGLQFLFEYFSETQRNKGNFPGRFSGRQFSNSRSEMNVSTLELGDSALYLCASSTDRSGANVLTFGAGSRLTVL.

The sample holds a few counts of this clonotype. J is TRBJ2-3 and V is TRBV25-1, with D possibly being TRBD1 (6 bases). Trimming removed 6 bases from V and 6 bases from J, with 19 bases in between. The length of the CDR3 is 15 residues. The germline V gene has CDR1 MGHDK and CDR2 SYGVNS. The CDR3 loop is CASSHRGQGSDTQYF. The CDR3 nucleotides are TGTGCCAGCAGCCACCGGGGACAAGGGAGCGATACGCAGTATTTT.

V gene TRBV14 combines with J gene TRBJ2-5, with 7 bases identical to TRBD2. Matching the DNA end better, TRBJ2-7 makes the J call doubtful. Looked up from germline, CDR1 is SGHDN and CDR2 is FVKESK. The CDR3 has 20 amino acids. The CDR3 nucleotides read TGTGCCAGCAGCCAAGCTCGGACTAGACCAAAGTCAGTCCAGTCGTACGAGCAGTACTTC. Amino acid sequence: CASSQARTRPKSVQSYEQYF.